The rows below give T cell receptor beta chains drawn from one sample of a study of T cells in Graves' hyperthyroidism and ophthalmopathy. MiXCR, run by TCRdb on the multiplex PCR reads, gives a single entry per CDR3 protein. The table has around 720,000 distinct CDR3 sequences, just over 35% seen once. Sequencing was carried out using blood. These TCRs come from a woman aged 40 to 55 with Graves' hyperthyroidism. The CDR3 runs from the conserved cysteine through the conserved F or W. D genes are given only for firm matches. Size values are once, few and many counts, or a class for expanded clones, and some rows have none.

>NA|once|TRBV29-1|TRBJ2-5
CSLSQETQYF
TGCAGCTTGAGCCAAGAGACCCAGTACTTC
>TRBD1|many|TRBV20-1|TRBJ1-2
CSARDPRTGIGGYTF
TGCAGTGCTAGGGACCCTCGGACAGGGATAGGTGGCTACACCTTC
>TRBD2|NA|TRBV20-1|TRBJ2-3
CSAPVSGGADTQYF
TGCAGTGCTCCGGTTAGCGGGGGAGCAGATACGCAGTATTTT
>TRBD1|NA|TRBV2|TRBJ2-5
CASSETGGRETQYF
TGTGCCAGCAGTGAGACAGGGGGCAGGGAGACCCAGTACTTC
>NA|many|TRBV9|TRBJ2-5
CASSVEGGQPYQETQYF
TGTGCCAGCAGCGTAGAGGGAGGACAGCCGTACCAAGAGACCCAGTACTTC
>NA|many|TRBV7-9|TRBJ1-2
CASSLAPGPNYGYTF
TGTGCCAGCAGCTTAGCGCCGGGGCCAAACTATGGCTACACCTTC
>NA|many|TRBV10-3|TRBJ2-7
CAISRDTSYEQYF
TGTGCCATCAGCCGGGACACCTCCTACGAGCAGTACTTC
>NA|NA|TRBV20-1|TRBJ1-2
CSARDPRGRNYGYTF
TGCAGTGCTAGAGATCCCAGGGGCCGGAACTATGGCTACACCTTC
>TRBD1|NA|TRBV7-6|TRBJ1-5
CASSHGRTGAGNQPQHF
TGTGCCAGCAGCCACGGAAGGACAGGGGCAGGCAATCAGCCCCAGCATTTT
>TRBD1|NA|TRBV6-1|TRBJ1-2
CASKKPGTGGGYTF
TGTGCCAGCAAAAAGCCCGGGACAGGGGGTGGCTACACCTTC
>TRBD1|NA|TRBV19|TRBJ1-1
CASLTGGLNRNTEAFF
TGTGCCAGCCTTACAGGGGGCCTTAATCGGAACACTGAAGCTTTCTTT
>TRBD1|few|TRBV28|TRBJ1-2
CASSSGRGLGGYTF
TGTGCCAGTAGTTCAGGCAGGGGGCTCGGTGGCTACACCTTC
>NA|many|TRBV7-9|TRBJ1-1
CASSLAGGHPNTEAFF
TGTGCCAGCAGCTTAGCCGGTGGGCACCCTAACACTGAAGCTTTCTTT
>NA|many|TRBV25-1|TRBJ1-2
CASSEFLDFNYGYTF
TGTGCCAGCAGTGAATTTTTGGACTTCAACTATGGCTACACCTTC
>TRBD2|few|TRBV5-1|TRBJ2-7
CASSLWVAGGPMDEQYF
TGCGCCAGCAGCTTGTGGGTAGCGGGAGGGCCAATGGACGAGCAGTACTTC
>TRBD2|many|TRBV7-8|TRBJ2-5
CASSLREGQYF
TGTGCCAGCAGCTTACGGGAGGGCCAGTACTTC
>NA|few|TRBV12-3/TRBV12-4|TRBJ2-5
CASSLFNVLGTQYF
TGTGCCAGCAGTTTATTTAACGTCCTAGGGACCCAGTACTTC
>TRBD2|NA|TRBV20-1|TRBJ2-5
CSARDYLAGKETQYF
TGCAGTGCTAGAGATTATTTAGCGGGGAAAGAGACCCAGTACTTC
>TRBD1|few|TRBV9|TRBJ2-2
CASSVDQGAYTGELFF
TGTGCCAGCAGCGTAGATCAGGGGGCCTACACCGGGGAGCTGTTTTTT
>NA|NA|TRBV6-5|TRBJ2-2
CASSYSNFANTGELFF
TGTGCCAGCAGTTACTCTAACTTCGCGAACACCGGGGAGCTGTTTTTT
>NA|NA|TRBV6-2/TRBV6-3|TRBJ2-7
CASRTTSRYEQYF
TGTGCCAGCAGGACGACTAGTCGTTACGAGCAGTACTTC
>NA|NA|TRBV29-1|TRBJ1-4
CSARGDINEKLFF
TGCAGCGCTAGGGGGGACATTAATGAAAAACTGTTTTTT
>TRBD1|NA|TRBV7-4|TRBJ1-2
CASGQDTGQDNRGYTF
TGCGCCAGCGGCCAAGATACCGGACAGGATAACCGAGGCTACACCTTC
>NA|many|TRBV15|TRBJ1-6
CATSTGPSYNSPLHF
TGTGCCACCAGCACCGGACCCTCCTATAATTCACCCCTCCACTTT
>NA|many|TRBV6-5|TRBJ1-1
CASSERQNTEAFF
TGTGCCAGCAGCGAAAGACAGAACACTGAAGCTTTCTTT
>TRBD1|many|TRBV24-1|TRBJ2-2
CATSDRDRVNTGELFF
TGTGCCACCAGTGACCGGGACAGGGTAAACACCGGGGAGCTGTTTTTT
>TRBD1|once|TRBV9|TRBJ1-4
CASSLTQGDANEKLFF
TGTGCCAGCAGCCTTACACAGGGGGATGCTAATGAAAAACTGTTTTTT